This entry features one TCR beta chain sequence. Its antigen is not known. These data originate in a study of T cells in Graves' hyperthyroidism and ophthalmopathy. Study-wide background: Peripheral blood specimens were obtained at initial diagnosis, prior to any treatment.

Regarding the study as a whole: A model using 13 V-J features told ophthalmopathy apart from stable hyperthyroidism. Blood samples included most of the expanded thyroid clonotypes exceeding 0.001.

Germline V gene lookup returns CDR1 KGHDR and CDR2 SFDVKD. The CDR3 runs 15 residues. Trimming cost V 1 base and J 7 bases; bases outside gene matches: 3. The TCR beta CDR3 regions underwent amplification using RNA transcripts as the source. Primed by the HTBI set, a first-round RT-PCR was run on the TCR CDR3. In TCRdb, the multiplex PCR reads were re-called with MiXCR into one record per CDR3 protein. This table has about 350,000 distinct CDR3 sequences, around 13% appearing once. The clonotype originates from a woman in her twenties or thirties with Graves' hyperthyroidism. Sequencing used blood. This rearrangement joins TRBV24-1 to TRBJ2-1; TRBD2 agrees at 10 bases. The CDR3 region has the DNA TGTGCCACCAGTGATTTTCCTAGCGGGAGAAATGAGCAGTTCTTC. It specifies CATSDFPSGRNEQFF.